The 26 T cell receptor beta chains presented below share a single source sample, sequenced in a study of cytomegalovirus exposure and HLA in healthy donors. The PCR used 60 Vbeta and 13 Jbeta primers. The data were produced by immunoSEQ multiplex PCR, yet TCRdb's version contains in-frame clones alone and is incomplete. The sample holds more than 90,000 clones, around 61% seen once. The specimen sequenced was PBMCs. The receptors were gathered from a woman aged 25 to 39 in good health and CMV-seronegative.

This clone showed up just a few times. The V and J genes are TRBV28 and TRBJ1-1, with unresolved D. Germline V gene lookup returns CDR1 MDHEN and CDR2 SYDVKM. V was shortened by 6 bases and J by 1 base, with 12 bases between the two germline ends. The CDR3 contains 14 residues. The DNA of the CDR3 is TGTGCCAGCAGGCGGACTGATTGGAACACTGAAGCTTTCTTT. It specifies CASRRTDWNTEAFF.

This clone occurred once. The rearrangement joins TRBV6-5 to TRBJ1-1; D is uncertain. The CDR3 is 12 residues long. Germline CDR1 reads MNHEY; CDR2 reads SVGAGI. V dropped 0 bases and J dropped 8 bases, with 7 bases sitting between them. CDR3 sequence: CASSYSKEEAFF. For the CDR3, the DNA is TGTGCCAGCAGTTACTCGAAGGAGGAAGCTTTCTTT.

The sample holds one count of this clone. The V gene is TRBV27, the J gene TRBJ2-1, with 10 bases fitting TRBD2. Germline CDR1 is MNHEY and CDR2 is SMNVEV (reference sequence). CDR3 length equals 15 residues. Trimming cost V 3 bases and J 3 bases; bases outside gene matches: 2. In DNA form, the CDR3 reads TGTGCCAGCAGTTTCGGACTAGCGGTCTACAATGAGCAGTTCTTC. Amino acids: CASSFGLAVYNEQFF.

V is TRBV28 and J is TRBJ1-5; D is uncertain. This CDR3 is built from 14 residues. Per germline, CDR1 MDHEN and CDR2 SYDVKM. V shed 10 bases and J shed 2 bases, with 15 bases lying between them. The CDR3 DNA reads TGTGCCACCGTAACTTTAGTTGGCAATCAGCCCCAGCATTTT. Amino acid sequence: CATVTLVGNQPQHF.

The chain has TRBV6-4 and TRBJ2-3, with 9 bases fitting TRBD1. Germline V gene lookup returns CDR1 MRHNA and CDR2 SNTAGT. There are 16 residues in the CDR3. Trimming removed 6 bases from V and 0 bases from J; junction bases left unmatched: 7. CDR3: CASSLEGTGSTDTQYF. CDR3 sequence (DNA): TGTGCCAGCAGCCTCGAGGGGACAGGGAGCACAGATACGCAGTATTTT.

The CDR3 loop is CASADFSNQPQHF. CDR3 bases: TGTGCCAGTGCAGACTTTAGCAATCAGCCCCAGCATTTT. The chain is built from TRBV2 and TRBJ1-5; D unresolved. The V and J ends lost 9 bases and 0 bases respectively, with 9 bases between them. There are 13 residues in the CDR3. Germline values: CDR1 SNHLY, CDR2 FYNNEI.

Here the CDR3 DNA reads TGTGCCAGCAGTGAATCGGGAGGGGCGGATGGCTACACCTTC. Its protein product is CASSESGGADGYTF. The V gene is TRBV2, the J gene TRBJ1-2, with a possible D match to TRBD1 (5 bases). This CDR3 comprises 14 residues. The V gene's germline CDR1 is SNHLY and CDR2 FYNNEI. Deletions cut 2 bases from V and 6 bases from J, with 13 bases between.

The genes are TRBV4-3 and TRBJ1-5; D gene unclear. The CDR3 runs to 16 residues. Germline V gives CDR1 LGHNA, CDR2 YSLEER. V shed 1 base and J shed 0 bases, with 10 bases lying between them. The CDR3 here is CASSQVRTYSNQPQHF. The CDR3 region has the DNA TGCGCCAGCAGCCAAGTTAGGACTTATAGCAATCAGCCCCAGCATTTT.

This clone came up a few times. The CDR3 coding sequence is TGTGCCAGCAGCTTGTCAGGACAGCCCCAGCATTTT. This codes for CASSLSGQPQHF. The V gene is TRBV5-6, the J gene TRBJ1-5; D not certain. CDR1 and CDR2 (germline): SGHDT, YYEEEE. The V gene lost 1 base and the J gene lost 7 bases, with 6 bases spanning the gap. This CDR3 spans 12 amino acids.

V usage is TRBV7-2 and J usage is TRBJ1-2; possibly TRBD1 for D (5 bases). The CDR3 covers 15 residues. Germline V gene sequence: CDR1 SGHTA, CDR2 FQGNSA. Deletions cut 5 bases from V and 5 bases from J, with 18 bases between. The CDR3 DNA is TGTGCCAGCAGCGGCGCGCAGGGCCGCCCTTATGGCTACACCTTC. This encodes CASSGAQGRPYGYTF.

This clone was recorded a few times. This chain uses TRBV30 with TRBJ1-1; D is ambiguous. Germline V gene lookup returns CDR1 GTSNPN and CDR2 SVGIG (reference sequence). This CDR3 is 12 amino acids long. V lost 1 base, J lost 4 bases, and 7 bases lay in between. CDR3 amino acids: CAWSATATEAFF. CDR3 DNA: TGTGCCTGGAGTGCTACAGCCACTGAAGCTTTCTTT.

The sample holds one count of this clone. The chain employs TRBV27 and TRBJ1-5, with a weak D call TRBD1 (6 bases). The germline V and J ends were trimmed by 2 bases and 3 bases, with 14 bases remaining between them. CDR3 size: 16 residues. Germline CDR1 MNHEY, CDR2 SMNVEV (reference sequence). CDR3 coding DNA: TGTGCCAGCAGTTTAGGCCCTTCAGGGGCCAATCAGCCCCAGCATTTT. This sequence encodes CASSLGPSGANQPQHF.

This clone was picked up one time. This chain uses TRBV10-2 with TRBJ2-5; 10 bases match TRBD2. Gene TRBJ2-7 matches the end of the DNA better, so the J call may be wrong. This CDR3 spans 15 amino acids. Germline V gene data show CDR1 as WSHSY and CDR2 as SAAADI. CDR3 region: CASSAVTSGYYEQYF. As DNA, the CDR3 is TGCGCCAGCAGTGCAGTGACTAGCGGGTACTACGAGCAGTACTTC.

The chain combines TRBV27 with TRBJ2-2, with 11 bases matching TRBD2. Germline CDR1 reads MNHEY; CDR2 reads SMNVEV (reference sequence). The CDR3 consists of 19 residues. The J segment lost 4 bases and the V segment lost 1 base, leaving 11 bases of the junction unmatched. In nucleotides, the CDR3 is TGTGCCAGCAGTTTATTAGGTCTAGCGGGAGGAGGGGTCACCGGGGAGCTGTTTTTT. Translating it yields CASSLLGLAGGGVTGELFF.

This CDR3 reads CASSLMRGGTDTQYF. CDR3 bases: TGTGCCAGCAGCTTAATGCGGGGGGGTACAGATACGCAGTATTTT. The J gene is TRBJ2-3, the V gene TRBV7-6, with 9 bases matching TRBD2. With 2 bases clipped from V and 3 bases from J, the junction kept 3 bases outside the gene matches. Looked up from germline, CDR1 is SGHVS and CDR2 is FNYEAQ. The CDR3 extends over 15 amino acids.

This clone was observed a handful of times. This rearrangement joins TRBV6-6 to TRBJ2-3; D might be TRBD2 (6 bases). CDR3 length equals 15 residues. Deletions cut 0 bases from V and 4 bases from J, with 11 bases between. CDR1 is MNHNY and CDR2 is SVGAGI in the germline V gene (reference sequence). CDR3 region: CASSYSFGSADTQYF. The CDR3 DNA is TGTGCCAGCAGTTACTCGTTCGGGAGTGCAGATACGCAGTATTTT.

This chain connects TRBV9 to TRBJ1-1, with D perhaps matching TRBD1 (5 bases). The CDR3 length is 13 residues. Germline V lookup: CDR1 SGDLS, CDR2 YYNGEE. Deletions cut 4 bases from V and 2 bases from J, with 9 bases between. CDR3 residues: CASSPGGNTEAFF. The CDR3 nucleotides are TGTGCCAGCAGCCCGGGGGGAAACACTGAAGCTTTCTTT.

CDR3 DNA: TGTGCCAGCAAGGGTAGCGGGATTAGCACCGGGGAGCTGTTTTTT. It specifies CASKGSGISTGELFF. The rearrangement links TRBV2 to TRBJ2-2; TRBD2 agrees at 8 bases. Looked up from germline, CDR1 is SNHLY and CDR2 is FYNNEI. The CDR3 consists of 15 residues. The V and J ends lost 7 bases and 4 bases, in that order; junction bases with no gene match: 8.

In nucleotides, the CDR3 is TGTGCCAGCAGTTTAGTATCTGGAAACACCATATATTTT. Its protein product is CASSLVSGNTIYF. The genes are TRBV28 and TRBJ1-3, with D unresolved. CDR3 size: 13 residues. The V end lost 2 bases, the J end lost 1 base, and 3 bases lay between the germline ends. Germline CDR1 is MDHEN and CDR2 is SYDVKM.

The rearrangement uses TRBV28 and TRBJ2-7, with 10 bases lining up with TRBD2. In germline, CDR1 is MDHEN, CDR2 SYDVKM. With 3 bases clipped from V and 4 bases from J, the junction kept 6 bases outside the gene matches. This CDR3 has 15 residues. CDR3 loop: CASSLFPAGGYEQYF. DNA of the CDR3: TGTGCCAGCAGTTTGTTTCCAGCGGGAGGGTACGAGCAGTACTTC.

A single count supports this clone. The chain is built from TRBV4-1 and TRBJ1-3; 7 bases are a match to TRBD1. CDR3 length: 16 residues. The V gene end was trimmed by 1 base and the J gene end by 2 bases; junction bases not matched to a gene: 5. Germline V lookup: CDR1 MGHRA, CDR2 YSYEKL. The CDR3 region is CASSQAGDRAGNTIYF. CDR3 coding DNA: TGCGCCAGCAGCCAAGCGGGTGACAGGGCTGGAAACACCATATATTTT.

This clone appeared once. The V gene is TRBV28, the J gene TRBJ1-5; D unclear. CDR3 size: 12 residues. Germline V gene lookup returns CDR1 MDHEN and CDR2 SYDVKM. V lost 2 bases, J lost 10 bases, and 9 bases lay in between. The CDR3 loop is CASSLPHRPQHF. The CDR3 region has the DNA TGTGCCAGCAGTTTACCCCACAGACCCCAGCATTTT.

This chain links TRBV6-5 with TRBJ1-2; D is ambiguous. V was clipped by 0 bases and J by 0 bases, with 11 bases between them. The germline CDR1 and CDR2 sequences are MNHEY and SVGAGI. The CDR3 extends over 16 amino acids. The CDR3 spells CASSYSMYGANYGYTF. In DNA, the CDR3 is TGTGCCAGCAGTTACTCGATGTACGGAGCTAACTATGGCTACACCTTC.

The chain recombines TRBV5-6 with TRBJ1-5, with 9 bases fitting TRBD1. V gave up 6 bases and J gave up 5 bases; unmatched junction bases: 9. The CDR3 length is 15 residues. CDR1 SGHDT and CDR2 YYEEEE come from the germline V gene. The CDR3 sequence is CASTRGTGRDQPQHF. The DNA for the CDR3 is TGTGCCAGCACCCGGGGGACAGGGAGAGATCAGCCCCAGCATTTT.

The chain's CDR3 is CASSFGGSSYNEQFF. CDR3 nucleotides: TGTGCCAGCAGCTTTGGGGGGAGCTCCTACAATGAGCAGTTCTTC. The V and J genes are TRBV7-2 and TRBJ2-1; D is possibly TRBD2 (6 bases). This CDR3 comprises 15 residues. The germline V gene has CDR1 SGHTA and CDR2 FQGNSA. V gave up 3 bases and J gave up 0 bases, with 9 bases separating them.

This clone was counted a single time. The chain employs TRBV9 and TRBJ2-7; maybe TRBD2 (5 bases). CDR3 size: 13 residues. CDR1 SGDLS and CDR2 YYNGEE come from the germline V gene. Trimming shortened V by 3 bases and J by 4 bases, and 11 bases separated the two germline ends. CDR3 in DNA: TGTGCCAGCAGCGATGAACTAGAATACGAGCAGTACTTC. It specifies CASSDELEYEQYF.